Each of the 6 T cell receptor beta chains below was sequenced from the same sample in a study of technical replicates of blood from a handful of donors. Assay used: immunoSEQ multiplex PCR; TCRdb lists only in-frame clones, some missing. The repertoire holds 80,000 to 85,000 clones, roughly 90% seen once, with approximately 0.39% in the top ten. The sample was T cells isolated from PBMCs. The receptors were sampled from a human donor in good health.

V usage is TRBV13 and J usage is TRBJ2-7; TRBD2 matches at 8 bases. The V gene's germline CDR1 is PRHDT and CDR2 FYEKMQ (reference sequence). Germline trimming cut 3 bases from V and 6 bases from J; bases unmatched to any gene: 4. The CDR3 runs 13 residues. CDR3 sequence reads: CASSFTAGVEQYF. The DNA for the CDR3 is TGTGCCAGCAGCTTTACAGCGGGAGTCGAGCAGTACTTC. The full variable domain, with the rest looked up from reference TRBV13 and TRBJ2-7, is AAGVIQSPRHLIKEKRETATLKCYPIPRHDTVYWYQQGPGQDPQFLISFYEKMQSDKGSIPDRFSAQQFSDYHSELNMSSLELGDSALYFCASSFTAGVEQYFGPGTRLTVT.

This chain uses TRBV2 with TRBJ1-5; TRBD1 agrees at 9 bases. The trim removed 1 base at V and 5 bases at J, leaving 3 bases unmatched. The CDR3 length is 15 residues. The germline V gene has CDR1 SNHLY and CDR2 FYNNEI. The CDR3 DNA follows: TGTGCCAGCAGTGAAGTAACAGGGGGCTATCAGCCCCAGCATTTT. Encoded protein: CASSEVTGGYQPQHF.

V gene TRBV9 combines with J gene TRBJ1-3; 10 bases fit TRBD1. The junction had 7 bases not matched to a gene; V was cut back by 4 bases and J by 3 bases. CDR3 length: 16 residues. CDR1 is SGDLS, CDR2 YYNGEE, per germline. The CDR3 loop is CASSFTGTGVGNTIYF. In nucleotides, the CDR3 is TGTGCCAGCAGCTTTACCGGGACAGGGGTTGGAAACACCATATATTTT.

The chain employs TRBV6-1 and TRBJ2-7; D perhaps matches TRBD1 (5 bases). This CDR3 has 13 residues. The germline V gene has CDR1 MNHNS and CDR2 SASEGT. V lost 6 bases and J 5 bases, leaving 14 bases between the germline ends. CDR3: CASRPTGFDEQYF. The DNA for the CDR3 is TGTGCCAGCAGACCCACAGGTTTCGACGAGCAGTACTTC.

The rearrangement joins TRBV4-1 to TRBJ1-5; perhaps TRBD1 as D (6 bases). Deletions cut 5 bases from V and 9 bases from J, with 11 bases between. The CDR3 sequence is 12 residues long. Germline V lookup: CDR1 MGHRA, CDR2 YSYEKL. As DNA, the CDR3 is TGCGCCAGCAGCGCACAGGGACGGCCCCAGCATTTT. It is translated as CASSAQGRPQHF.

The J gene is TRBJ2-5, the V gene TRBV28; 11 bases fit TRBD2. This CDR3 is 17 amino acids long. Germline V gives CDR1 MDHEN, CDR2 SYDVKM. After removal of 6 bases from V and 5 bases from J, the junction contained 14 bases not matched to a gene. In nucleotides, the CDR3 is TGTGCCAGCAGCCCTTTCACTAGCGGGAGAGGAGTGGAGACCCAGTACTTC. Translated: CASSPFTSGRGVETQYF.